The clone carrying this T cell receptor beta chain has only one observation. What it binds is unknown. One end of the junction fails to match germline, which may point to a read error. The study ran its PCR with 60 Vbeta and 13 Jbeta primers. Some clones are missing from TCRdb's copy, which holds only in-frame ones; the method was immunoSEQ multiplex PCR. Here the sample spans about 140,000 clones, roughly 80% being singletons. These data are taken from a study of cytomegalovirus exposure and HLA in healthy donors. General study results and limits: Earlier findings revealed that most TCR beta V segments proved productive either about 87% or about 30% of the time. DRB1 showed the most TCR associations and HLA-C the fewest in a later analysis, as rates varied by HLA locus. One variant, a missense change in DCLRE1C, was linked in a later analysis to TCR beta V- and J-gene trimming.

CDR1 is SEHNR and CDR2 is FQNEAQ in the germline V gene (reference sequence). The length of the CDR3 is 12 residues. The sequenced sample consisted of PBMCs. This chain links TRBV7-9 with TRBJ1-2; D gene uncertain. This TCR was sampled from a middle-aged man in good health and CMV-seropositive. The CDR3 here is CSSSSGDYGYTF. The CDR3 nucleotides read TGTTCCAGCAGCTCCGGGGATTATGGCTACACCTTC.